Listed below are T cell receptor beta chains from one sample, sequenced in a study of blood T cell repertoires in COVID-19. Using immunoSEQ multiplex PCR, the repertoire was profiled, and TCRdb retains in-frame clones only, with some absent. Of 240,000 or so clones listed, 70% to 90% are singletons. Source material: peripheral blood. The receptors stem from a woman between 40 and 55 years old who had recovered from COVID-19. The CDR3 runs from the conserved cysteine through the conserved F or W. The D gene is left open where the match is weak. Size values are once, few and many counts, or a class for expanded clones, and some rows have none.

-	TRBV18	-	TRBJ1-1	CASSPQQRRDTEAFF	TGTGCCAGCTCACCGCAACAGAGGAGGGACACTGAAGCTTTCTTT
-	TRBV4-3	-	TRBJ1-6	CASSQGAQQASSPLHF	TGCGCCAGCAGCCAAGGAGCCCAACAGGCTAGTTCACCCCTCCACTTT
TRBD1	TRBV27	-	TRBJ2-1	CASSNNRGHPYNEQFF	TGTGCCAGCAGTAATAACAGGGGGCATCCCTACAATGAGCAGTTCTTC
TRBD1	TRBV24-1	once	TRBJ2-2	CATFGQGAGGELFF	TGTGCCACCTTTGGACAGGGGGCGGGGGGGGAGCTGTTTTTT
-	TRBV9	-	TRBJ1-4	CASSVAGGVGEKLFF	TGTGCCAGCAGCGTAGCGGGGGGGGTAGGTGAAAAACTGTTTTTT
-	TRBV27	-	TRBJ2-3	CASSRGRSTDTQYF	TGTGCCAGCAGTAGGGGGAGAAGCACAGATACGCAGTATTTT
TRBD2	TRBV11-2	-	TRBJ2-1	CASSLLAGGNEQFF	TGTGCCAGCAGCTTACTAGCGGGAGGCAATGAGCAGTTCTTC
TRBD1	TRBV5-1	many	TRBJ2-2	CASSEPGTGPLGELFF	TGCGCCAGCAGCGAACCCGGGACAGGCCCCCTCGGGGAGCTGTTTTTT
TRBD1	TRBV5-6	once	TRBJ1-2	CASSLSRTGHYGYTF	TGTGCCAGCAGCTTGTCCAGGACAGGGCACTATGGCTACACCTTC
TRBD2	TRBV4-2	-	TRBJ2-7	CASSLKLARQRGAPYEQYF	TGTGCCAGCAGCCTAAAACTAGCGCGACAAAGGGGAGCCCCCTACGAGCAGTACTTC
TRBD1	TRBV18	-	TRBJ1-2	CASSPRGQGAKNYGYTF	TGTGCCAGCTCACCACGGGGACAGGGGGCTAAGAACTATGGCTACACCTTC
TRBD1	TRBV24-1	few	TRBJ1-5	CATSDPGQGGQPQHF	TGTGCCACCAGTGATCCTGGACAGGGGGGACAGCCCCAGCATTTT
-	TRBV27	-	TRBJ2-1	CASSWGDPQYNEQFF	TGTGCCAGCAGTTGGGGGGATCCACAGTACAATGAGCAGTTCTTC
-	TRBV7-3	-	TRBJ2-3	CASSPGGTDTQYF	TGTGCCAGCAGTCCCGGGGGCACAGATACGCAGTATTTT
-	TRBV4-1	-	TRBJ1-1	CASSPPGDSRSEAFF	TGCGCCAGCAGTCCCCCGGGGGATTCAAGGTCTGAAGCTTTCTTT
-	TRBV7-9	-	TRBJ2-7	CASSALASGVDEQYF	TGTGCCAGCAGCGCGCTGGCCTCAGGGGTCGACGAGCAGTACTTC
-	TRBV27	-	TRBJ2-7	CASSLRGEQYF	TGTGCCAGCAGTTTAAGGGGGGAGCAGTACTTC
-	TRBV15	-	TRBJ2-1	CATSRGGGRRSYNEQFF	TGTGCCACCAGCAGAGGGGGGGGGCGCCGCTCCTACAATGAGCAGTTCTTC
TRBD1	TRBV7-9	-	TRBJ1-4	CASRPGTERDATNEKLFF	TGTGCCAGCAGACCCGGGACAGAGAGAGATGCAACTAATGAAAAACTGTTTTTT
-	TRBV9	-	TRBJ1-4	CASSVATGLNEKLFF	TGTGCCAGCAGCGTGGCAACAGGGCTTAATGAAAAACTGTTTTTT
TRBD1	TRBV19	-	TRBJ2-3	CASRDRGSPGDTQYF	TGTGCCAGCCGGGACAGGGGCTCCCCGGGGGATACGCAGTATTTT
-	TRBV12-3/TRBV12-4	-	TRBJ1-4	CASSLGGPYIF	TGTGCCAGCAGTTTGGGGGGGCCGTACATTTTT
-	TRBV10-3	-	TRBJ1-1	CAISPGGPMNTEAFF	TGTGCCATCAGCCCGGGGGGGCCAATGAACACTGAAGCTTTCTTT
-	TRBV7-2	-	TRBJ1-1	CASRVGGGYTEAFF	TGTGCCAGCCGCGTCGGCGGGGGGTATACTGAAGCTTTCTTT
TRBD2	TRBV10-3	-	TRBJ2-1	CAISPTGTSGRGAHNEQFF	TGTGCCATCAGCCCTACCGGGACTAGCGGGAGGGGGGCCCACAATGAGCAGTTCTTC
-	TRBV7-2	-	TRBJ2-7	CASSSLGTSYEQYF	TGTGCCAGCAGCTCCCTCGGGACTTCCTACGAGCAGTACTTC
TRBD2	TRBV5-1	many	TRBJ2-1	CASRTSGGTYNEQFF	TGCGCCAGCCGCACTAGCGGGGGCACGTACAATGAGCAGTTCTTC
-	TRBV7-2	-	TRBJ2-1	CASSPRFGNEQFF	TGTGCCAGCAGCCCACGATTCGGCAATGAGCAGTTCTTC
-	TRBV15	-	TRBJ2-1	CATSGVNSYNEQFF	TGTGCCACCTCCGGGGTGAACTCCTACAATGAGCAGTTCTTC
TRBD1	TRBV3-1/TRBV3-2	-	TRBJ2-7	CASSQTGTGGGEQYF	TGTGCCAGCAGCCAGACCGGGACAGGGGGAGGCGAGCAGTACTTC
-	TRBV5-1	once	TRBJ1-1	CASSPGHELNTEAFF	TGCGCCAGCAGCCCGGGACACGAGCTGAACACTGAAGCTTTCTTT
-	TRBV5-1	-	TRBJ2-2	CASSSAGGSGELFF	TGCGCCAGCAGCTCGGCGGGCGGCTCAGGGGAGCTGTTTTTT
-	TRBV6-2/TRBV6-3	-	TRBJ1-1	CASSRGPVAFF	TGTGCCAGCAGCCGCGGCCCCGTGGCTTTCTTT
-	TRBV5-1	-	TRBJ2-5	CASSWGSWREALETQYF	TGCGCCAGCAGCTGGGGGTCGTGGCGGGAAGCTTTGGAGACCCAGTACTTC
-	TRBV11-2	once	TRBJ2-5	CASNDYGETQYF	TGTGCCAGCAACGACTACGGGGAGACCCAGTACTTC
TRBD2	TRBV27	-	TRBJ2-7	CASSPGTRGYEQYF	TGTGCCAGCAGTCCGGGGACTAGGGGGTACGAGCAGTACTTC
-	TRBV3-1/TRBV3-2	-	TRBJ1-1	CASSQVGGRAFF	TGTGCCAGCAGCCAAGTCGGAGGTCGGGCTTTCTTT
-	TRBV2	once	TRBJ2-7	CASSEALHVWGEYF	TGTGCCAGCAGTGAAGCGCTTCATGTTTGGGGCGAGTACTTC
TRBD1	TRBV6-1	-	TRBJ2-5	CASSEADRGETQYF	TGTGCCAGCAGTGAAGCGGACAGGGGGGAGACCCAGTACTTC
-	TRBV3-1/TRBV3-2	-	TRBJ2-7	CASSLRGGKDEQYF	TGTGCCAGCAGCCTCCGGGGAGGAAAGGACGAGCAGTACTTC
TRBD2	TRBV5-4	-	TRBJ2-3	CASSSRLAGGPGDTQYF	TGTGCCAGCAGCTCTAGACTAGCGGGAGGGCCCGGGGATACGCAGTATTTT
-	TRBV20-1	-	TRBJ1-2	CSAFWAYGYTF	TGCAGTGCGTTCTGGGCCTATGGCTACACCTTC
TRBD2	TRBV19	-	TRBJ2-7	CASTPGTSGTYEQYF	TGTGCCAGTACCCCCGGGACTAGCGGGACGTACGAGCAGTACTTC
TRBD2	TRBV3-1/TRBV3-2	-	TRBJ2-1	CASSQVSGGGRQFF	TGTGCCAGCAGCCAAGTCTCGGGGGGGGGTCGGCAGTTCTTC
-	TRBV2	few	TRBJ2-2	CASSGTTRNTGELFF	TGTGCCAGCAGTGGGACTACCAGGAACACCGGGGAGCTGTTTTTT
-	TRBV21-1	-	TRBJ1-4	CPQGEKLFF	TGTCCTCAGGGGGAAAAACTGTTTTTT
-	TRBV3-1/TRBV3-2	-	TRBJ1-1	CASSQVRQAEAFF	TGTGCCAGCAGCCAAGTTAGACAGGCTGAAGCTTTCTTT
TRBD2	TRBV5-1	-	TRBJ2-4	CASSLGLAGGQNIQYF	TGCGCCAGCAGCTTGGGGCTAGCGGGGGGCCAAAACATTCAGTACTTC
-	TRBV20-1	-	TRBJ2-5	CSASGSETQYF	TGCAGTGCTAGCGGGAGCGAGACCCAGTACTTC
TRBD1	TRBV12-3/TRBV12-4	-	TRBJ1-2	CASSLGQGHGYTF	TGTGCCAGCAGTTTGGGACAGGGGCATGGCTACACCTTC